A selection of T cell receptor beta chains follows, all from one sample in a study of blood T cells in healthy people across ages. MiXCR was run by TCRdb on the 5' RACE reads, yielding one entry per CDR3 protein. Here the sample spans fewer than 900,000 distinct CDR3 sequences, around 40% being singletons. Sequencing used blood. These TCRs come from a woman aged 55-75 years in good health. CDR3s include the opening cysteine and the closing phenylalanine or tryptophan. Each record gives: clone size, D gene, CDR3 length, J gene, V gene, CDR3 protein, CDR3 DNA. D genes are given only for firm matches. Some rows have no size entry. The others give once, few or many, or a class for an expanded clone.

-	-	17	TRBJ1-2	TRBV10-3	CAISGTTRTVSRYGYTF	TGTGCCATCAGTGGTACAACTCGTACAGTATCGAGATATGGCTACACCTTC
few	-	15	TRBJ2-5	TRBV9	CASSVQGLAGETQYF	TGTGCCAGCAGCGTACAAGGTCTGGCTGGCGAGACCCAGTACTTC
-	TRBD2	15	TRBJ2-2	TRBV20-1	CSAPSGGGAAGELFF	TGCAGTGCCCCGAGTGGCGGGGGGGCTGCCGGGGAGCTGTTTTTT
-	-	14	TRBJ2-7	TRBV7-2	CASSLAGGASEQYF	TGTGCCAGCAGCTTAGCAGGAGGGGCCTCCGAGCAGTACTTC
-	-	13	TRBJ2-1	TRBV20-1	CSASGDPYNEQFF	TGCAGTGCTAGCGGGGACCCCTACAATGAGCAGTTCTTC
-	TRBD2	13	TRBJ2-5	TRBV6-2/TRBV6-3	CASSTSGGMQQYF	TGTGCCAGCAGTACTAGCGGGGGCATGCAGCAGTACTTC
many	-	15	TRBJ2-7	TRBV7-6	CASSLRQGISYEQYF	TGTGCCAGCAGCTTAAGGCAGGGTATATCCTACGAGCAGTACTTC
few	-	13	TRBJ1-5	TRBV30	CAWSDILGQPQHF	TGTGCCTGGAGTGACATATTGGGTCAGCCCCAGCATTTT
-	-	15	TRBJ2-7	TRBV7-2	CASSLQGGASFEQYF	TGTGCCAGCAGCTTACAGGGGGGCGCTAGTTTCGAGCAGTACTTC
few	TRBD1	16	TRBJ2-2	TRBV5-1	CASSLGQELNTGELFF	TGCGCCAGCAGCCTGGGACAGGAACTGAACACCGGGGAGCTGTTTTTT
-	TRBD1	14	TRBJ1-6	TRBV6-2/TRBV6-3	CASSYGTANSPLHF	TGTGCCAGCAGTTACGGGACAGCCAATTCACCCCTCCACTTT
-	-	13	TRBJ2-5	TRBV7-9	CASSPGARNEQYF	TGTGCCAGCAGCCCCGGTGCTAGAAATGAGCAGTACTTC
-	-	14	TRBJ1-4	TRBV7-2	CASSIPTGTEKLFF	TGTGCCAGCAGCATACCTACAGGGACGGAAAAACTGTTTTTT
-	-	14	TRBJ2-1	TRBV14	CASSQLSLTDEQFF	TGTGCCAGCAGCCAACTTTCCCTCACGGATGAGCAGTTCTTC
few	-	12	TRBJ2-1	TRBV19	CATSNRVDEQFF	TGTGCCACTTCAAACAGGGTAGATGAGCAGTTCTTC
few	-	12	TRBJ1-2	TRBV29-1	CSVELGAYGYTF	TGCAGCGTTGAACTAGGGGCCTATGGCTACACCTTC
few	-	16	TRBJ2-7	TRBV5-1	CASSLGLRPESYEQYF	TGCGCCAGCAGCTTAGGGCTCCGCCCCGAATCCTACGAGCAGTACTTC
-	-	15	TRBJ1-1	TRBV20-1	CGARGRGGGIPEAFF	TGCGGTGCTAGAGGTCGGGGGGGAGGGATCCCTGAAGCTTTCTTT
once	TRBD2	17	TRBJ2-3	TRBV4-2	CASSQAGVAGGQDTQYF	TGTGCCAGCAGCCAAGCTGGGGTTGCGGGGGGGCAAGATACGCAGTATTTT
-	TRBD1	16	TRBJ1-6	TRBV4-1	CASSQDWDRGLSPLHF	TGCGCCAGCAGCCAAGATTGGGACAGGGGGCTTTCACCCCTCCACTTT
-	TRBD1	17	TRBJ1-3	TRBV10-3	CAISEFQTGSSGNTIYF	TGTGCCATCAGTGAGTTTCAGACAGGGTCTTCTGGAAACACCATATATTTT
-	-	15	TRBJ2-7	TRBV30	CAWSVRPRMGYEQYF	TGTGCCTGGAGTGTACGACCGAGAATGGGCTACGAGCAGTACTTC
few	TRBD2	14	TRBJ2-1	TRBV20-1	CSAGRLAGGGEQFF	TGCAGTGCTGGTAGGCTAGCGGGAGGTGGTGAGCAGTTCTTC
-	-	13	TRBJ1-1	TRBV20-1	CSAAGTLNTEAFF	TGCAGTGCTGCCGGGACCTTGAACACTGAAGCTTTCTTT
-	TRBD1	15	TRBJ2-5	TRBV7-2	CASSYQTGTGETQYF	TGTGCCAGCAGCTACCAGACAGGGACCGGAGAGACCCAGTACTTC
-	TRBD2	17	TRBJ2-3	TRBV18	CASSPPGTSSFTDTQYF	TGTGCCAGCTCACCACCCGGGACTAGCAGTTTCACAGATACGCAGTATTTT
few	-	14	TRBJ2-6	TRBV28	CASSFTAGANVLTF	TGTGCCAGCAGTTTCACAGCCGGGGCCAACGTCCTGACTTTC
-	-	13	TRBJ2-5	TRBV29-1	CSVPGRGSETQYF	TGCAGCGTGCCAGGAAGGGGCAGCGAGACCCAGTACTTC
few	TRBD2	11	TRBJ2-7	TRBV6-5	CASNRGGEQYF	TGTGCCAGCAACCGGGGGGGCGAGCAGTACTTC
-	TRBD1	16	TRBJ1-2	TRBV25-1	CASSGQATGGAGGYTF	TGTGCCAGCAGTGGCCAGGCGACAGGGGGCGCCGGTGGCTACACCTTC
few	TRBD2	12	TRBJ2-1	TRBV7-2	CASSSSGTQQFF	TGTGCCAGCAGCTCTAGCGGAACACAGCAGTTCTTC
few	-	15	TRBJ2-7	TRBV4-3	CASSQDFMSSYEQYF	TGCGCCAGCAGCCAAGATTTTATGAGCTCCTACGAGCAGTACTTC
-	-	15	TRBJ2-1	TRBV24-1	CATSLGTLNYNEQFF	TGTGCCACCAGTCTAGGGACTTTAAACTACAATGAGCAGTTCTTC
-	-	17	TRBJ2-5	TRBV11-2	CASSSNFGQFGQETQYF	TGTGCCAGCAGCTCGAATTTTGGACAGTTTGGCCAAGAGACCCAGTACTTC
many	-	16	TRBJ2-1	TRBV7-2	CASSSPGTGSYNEQFF	TGTGCCAGCAGCTCCCCGGGTACTGGATCCTACAATGAGCAGTTCTTC
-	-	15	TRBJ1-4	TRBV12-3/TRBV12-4	CASSPGVAANEKLFF	TGTGCCAGCAGTCCCGGGGTTGCAGCTAATGAAAAACTGTTTTTT
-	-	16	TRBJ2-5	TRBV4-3	CASSQGDGIMEETQYF	TGCGCCAGCAGCCAAGGGGACGGGATAATGGAAGAGACCCAGTACTTC
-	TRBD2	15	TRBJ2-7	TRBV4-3	CASSQEALAWYEQYF	TGCGCCAGCAGCCAAGAGGCACTAGCGTGGTACGAGCAGTACTTC
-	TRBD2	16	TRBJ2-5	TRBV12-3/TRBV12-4	CASSFKLAGYQETQYF	TGTGCCAGCAGTTTCAAACTAGCGGGGTACCAAGAGACCCAGTACTTC
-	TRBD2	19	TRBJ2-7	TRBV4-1	CASSQDGRPWTSYIYGQYF	TGCGCCAGCAGCCAAGATGGCCGGCCATGGACTAGCTATATCTACGGGCAGTACTTC
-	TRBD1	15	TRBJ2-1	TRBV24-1	CATSDSQGAPNEQFF	TGTGCCACCAGTGATTCACAGGGGGCGCCTAATGAGCAGTTCTTC
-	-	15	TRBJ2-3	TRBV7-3	CASSEETAEWTTQYF	TGTGCCAGCAGCGAAGAAACCGCGGAGTGGACTACGCAGTATTTT